These 20 T cell receptor beta chains originate from one sample sequenced in a study of cytomegalovirus exposure and HLA in healthy donors. The PCR ran on 60 Vbeta and 13 Jbeta primers. TCRdb's copy holds only in-frame clones and misses some; the assay was immunoSEQ multiplex PCR. The table includes 100,000 to 150,000 clones, roughly 74% detected once. The sequencing input was PBMCs. The receptors were sampled from a male donor in good health and CMV-seronegative.

The chain employs TRBV28 and TRBJ1-2; weak D call: TRBD1 (5 bases). V was shortened by 7 bases and J by 6 bases, with 18 bases between the two germline ends. The V gene's germline CDR1 is MDHEN and CDR2 SYDVKM. The CDR3 sequence is 14 residues long. The CDR3 DNA is TGTGCCAGCATGACAGCTGCCACGTCGGATGGCTACACCTTC. It translates to CASMTAATSDGYTF.

This clone has more than one count but fewer than ten. This chain connects TRBV13 to TRBJ2-7, with 10 nucleotides matching TRBD1. CDR1 PRHDT and CDR2 FYEKMQ come from the germline V gene (reference sequence). This CDR3 spans 16 amino acids. The J segment lost 0 bases and the V segment lost 6 bases, leaving 8 bases of the junction unmatched. In DNA, the CDR3 is TGTGCCAGCAGAACCTCCCGGGACAGGGGCTCCTACGAGCAGTACTTC. This encodes CASRTSRDRGSYEQYF.

V usage is TRBV19 and J usage is TRBJ2-1; TRBD1 might be the D (5 bases). CDR1 LNHDA and CDR2 SQIVND come from the germline V gene (reference sequence). Trimming took 2 bases from V and 4 from J, leaving 12 bases between them. The CDR3 covers 15 residues. The chain's CDR3 is CASSIRGSLYNEQFF. The CDR3, as DNA: TGTGCCAGTAGTATAAGGGGATCCCTTTACAATGAGCAGTTCTTC.

The V gene is TRBV19, the J gene TRBJ1-6, with D possibly being TRBD1 (6 bases). V lost 4 bases and J lost 7, with 20 bases in between. The CDR3 contains 17 residues. Germline CDR1 and CDR2: LNHDA and SQIVND (reference sequence). The CDR3 bases are TGTGCCAGTAGTACCCGGACAGTCTTTCCAAGGAATTCACCCCTCCACTTT. Translating gives CASSTRTVFPRNSPLHF. The full variable domain, with the rest looked up from reference TRBV19 and TRBJ1-6, is DGGITQSPKYLFRKEGQNVTLSCEQNLNHDAMYWYRQDPGQGLRLIYYSQIVNDFQKGDIAEGYSVSREKKESFPLTVTSAQKNPTAFYLCASSTRTVFPRNSPLHFGNGTRLTVT.

The chain has TRBV4-3 and TRBJ2-2, with 8 nucleotides matching TRBD2. CDR3 length: 15 amino acids. V was clipped by 1 base and J by 5 bases; unmatched bases: 3. CDR1 is LGHNA and CDR2 is YSLEER in the germline V gene. The CDR3: CASSQAQRGTGELFF. The CDR3 DNA reads as TGCGCCAGCAGCCAAGCTCAGCGGGGGACCGGGGAGCTGTTTTTT.

This clone has only a few counts. V usage is TRBV21-1 and J usage is TRBJ2-7; TRBD2 reflects the table's D call only, with no check against the DNA. TRBV21-1 is a pseudogene segment. The CDR3 runs 15 residues. The CDR3 DNA reads as TGTGCCAGCAGCTCTAAGGCGGATAGAACCTACGAGCAGTACTTC. Its translation: CASSSKADRTYEQYF.

The chain uses TRBV29-1 and TRBJ2-7; TRBD2 might be the D (5 bases). The germline gives CDR1 SQVTM, CDR2 ANQGSEA. This CDR3 contains 12 residues. The germline V and J ends were trimmed by 2 bases and 4 bases, with 9 bases remaining between them. The CDR3 DNA is TGCAGCGTTGAAATCCGGGGTTACGAGCAGTACTTC. Encoded protein: CSVEIRGYEQYF.

The gene calls are TRBV4-3 and TRBJ2-7; 10 bases match TRBD1. This CDR3 spans 15 amino acids. The J segment lost 6 bases and the V segment lost 3 bases, leaving 8 bases of the junction unmatched. Germline CDR1 LGHNA, CDR2 YSLEER. The CDR3 spells CASSHLPGQGREQYF. As DNA, the CDR3 is TGCGCCAGCAGCCACCTACCGGGACAGGGGCGCGAGCAGTACTTC.

This sequence joins TRBV18 and TRBJ2-1; tentatively, D is TRBD2 (5 bases). V was shortened by 3 bases and J by 12 bases, with 12 bases between the two germline ends. CDR1 and CDR2 (germline): KGHSH, LQKENI. The CDR3 loop spans 12 amino acids. CDR3 residues: CASSPTLVGQFF. CDR3 in DNA: TGTGCCAGCTCACCTACACTAGTAGGGCAGTTCTTC.

The chain has TRBV6-5 and TRBJ1-2; 7 bases match TRBD1. Germline CDR1 is MNHEY and CDR2 is SVGAGI. V was pared by 4 bases and J by 3 bases, with 8 bases of the junction left unmatched. The CDR3 is made up of 15 amino acids. CDR3 amino acids: CASSSIQGVHYGYTF. CDR3 coding DNA: TGTGCCAGCAGTTCGATTCAGGGGGTTCACTATGGCTACACCTTC.

In DNA, the CDR3 is TGTGCCAGCAGTGAAGGCCCCCCTAGGAATCCCAGGCAGTATTTT. This sequence encodes CASSEGPPRNPRQYF. The genes are TRBV2 and TRBJ2-3; the D is unclear. Germline CDR1 SNHLY, CDR2 FYNNEI. V lost 1 base and J 11 bases, leaving 19 bases between the germline ends. CDR3 size: 15 residues.

The rearrangement links TRBV30 to TRBJ1-3, with D uncertain. V was cut by 2 bases and J by 0 bases, with 14 bases left in between. Per germline, CDR1 GTSNPN and CDR2 SVGIG (reference sequence). The CDR3 spans 16 residues. The CDR3 loop is CAWSPWALSSGNTIYF. The CDR3 region has the DNA TGTGCCTGGAGTCCATGGGCGCTTTCCTCTGGAAACACCATATATTTT. The full variable domain, with the rest looked up from reference TRBV30 and TRBJ1-3, is SQTIHQWPATLVQPVGSPLSLECTVEGTSNPNLYWYRQAAGRGLQLLFYSVGIGQISSEVPQNLSASRPQDRQFILSSKKLLLSDSGFYLCAWSPWALSSGNTIYFGEGSWLTVV.

This clone was seen a handful of times. V is TRBV5-6 and J is TRBJ2-3, with unresolved D. The CDR3 is made up of 11 amino acids. In germline, CDR1 is SGHDT, CDR2 YYEEEE. The germline V and J ends were trimmed by 3 bases and 3 bases, with 2 bases remaining between them. The CDR3 DNA reads as TGTGCCAGCAGCTCGACAGATACGCAGTATTTT. Its protein is CASSSTDTQYF.

In its sample, this clone was seen a few times. The V and J genes are TRBV6-5 and TRBJ1-2; 7 bases align to TRBD1. The CDR3 is 14 residues long. Trimming cost V 6 bases and J 5 bases; bases outside gene matches: 9. CDR1 and CDR2 (germline): MNHEY, SVGAGI. The CDR3 DNA is TGTGCCAGCAGGCCTCGACAGGGTTATTATGGCTACACCTTC. The encoded protein is CASRPRQGYYGYTF.

This rearrangement joins TRBV2 to TRBJ2-7; TRBD1 matches at 11 bases. J gave up 4 bases and V 10 bases, and 6 bases lay outside the gene matches. Per the germline V gene, CDR1 is SNHLY and CDR2 is FYNNEI. CDR3 size: 13 residues. CDR3 DNA sequence: TGTGCCACCCGGACAGGGGGCCTATACGAGCAGTACTTC. Protein product: CATRTGGLYEQYF. The variable domain in full, completed from reference TRBV2 and TRBJ2-7, reads EPEVTQTPSHQVTQMGQEVILRCVPISNHLYFYWYRQILGQKVEFLVSFYNNEISEKSEIFDDQFSVERPDGSNFTLKIRSTKLEDSAMYFCATRTGGLYEQYFGPGTRLTVT.

The chain has TRBV11-3 and TRBJ2-7, with D perhaps matching TRBD1 (6 bases). V lost 1 base and J lost 0, with 16 bases in between. This CDR3 has 17 amino acids. CDR1 is SGHNT and CDR2 is YENEEA in the germline V gene. The CDR3 loop reads CASSLGGSRDTSYEQYF. CDR3 sequence (DNA): TGTGCCAGCAGCTTAGGAGGGTCCCGGGACACCTCCTACGAGCAGTACTTC.

This clone showed up just a few times. The V gene is TRBV6-5, the J gene TRBJ1-5; D unresolved. Trimming took off 5 bases at V and 6 bases at J, with 11 bases between the two ends. The CDR3 contains 13 residues. Germline CDR1 MNHEY, CDR2 SVGAGI. The CDR3 DNA follows: TGTGCCAGCAGTGCCGCGGGCCGTCAGCCCCAGCATTTT. It yields the protein CASSAAGRQPQHF.

V and J are TRBV5-8 and TRBJ2-7; 9 positions match TRBD2. Germline values: CDR1 SGHTS, CDR2 YDEGEE. Trimming took 3 bases from V and 3 from J; bases not matched to a gene: 10. This CDR3 is built from 16 residues. The CDR3 loop reads CASSSPKRTSVYEQYF. The CDR3 nucleotides are TGTGCCAGCAGCTCGCCCAAAAGGACTAGCGTCTACGAGCAGTACTTC.

This clone was seen a handful of times. The gene calls are TRBV28 and TRBJ1-2; 7 bases line up with TRBD1. Losses at the gene ends were 7 bases for V and 2 bases for J; bases not matched to a gene: 13. Per the germline V gene, CDR1 is MDHEN and CDR2 is SYDVKM. The CDR3 loop spans 16 amino acids. CDR3 DNA sequence: TGTGCCAGCACCAGGACCGGGGACAGCTTAAACTATGGCTACACCTTC. Its translation is CASTRTGDSLNYGYTF.

V gene TRBV9 combines with J gene TRBJ2-3, with a tentative D call TRBD1 (5 bases). V shed 4 bases and J shed 5 bases, with 11 bases lying between them. The V gene's germline CDR1 is SGDLS and CDR2 YYNGEE. There are 13 residues in the CDR3. CDR3 amino acids: CASSPGLRDTQYF. The CDR3, as DNA: TGTGCCAGCAGCCCAGGGTTAAGAGATACGCAGTATTTT. The whole variable domain, filled in from reference TRBV9 and TRBJ2-3, reads DSGVTQTPKHLITATGQRVTLRCSPRSGDLSVYWYQQSLDQGLQFLIQYYNGEERAKGNILERFSAQQFPDLHSELNLSSLELGDSALYFCASSPGLRDTQYFGPGTRLTVL.